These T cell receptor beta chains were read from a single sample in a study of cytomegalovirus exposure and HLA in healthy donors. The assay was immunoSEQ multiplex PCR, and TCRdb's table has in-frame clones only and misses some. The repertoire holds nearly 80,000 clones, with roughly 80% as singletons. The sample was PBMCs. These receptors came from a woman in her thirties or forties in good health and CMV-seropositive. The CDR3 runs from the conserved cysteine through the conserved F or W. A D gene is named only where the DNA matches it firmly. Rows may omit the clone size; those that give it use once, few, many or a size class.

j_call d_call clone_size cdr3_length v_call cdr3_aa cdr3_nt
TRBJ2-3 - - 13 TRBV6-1 CASSAERKDTQYF TGTGCCAGCAGTGCAGAACGCAAAGATACGCAGTATTTT
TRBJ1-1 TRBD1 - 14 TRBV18 CASSHRTGDTEAFF TGTGCCAGCTCACACAGGACAGGGGACACTGAAGCTTTCTTT
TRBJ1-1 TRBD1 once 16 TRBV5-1 CASSLAMGQGGTEAFF TGCGCCAGCAGCTTGGCCATGGGACAGGGCGGGACTGAAGCTTTCTTT
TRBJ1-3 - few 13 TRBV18 CASSLISGNTIYF TGTGCCAGCTCACTCATCTCTGGAAACACCATATATTTT
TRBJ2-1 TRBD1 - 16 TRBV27 CASSLRGTGGVNEQFF TGTGCCAGCAGTTTAAGGGGGACAGGGGGCGTCAATGAGCAGTTCTTC
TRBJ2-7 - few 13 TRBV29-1 CSVEVYVGGEQYF TGCAGCGTTGAAGTTTACGTGGGAGGCGAGCAGTACTTC
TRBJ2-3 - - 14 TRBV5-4 CASSLTGLGDTQYF TGTGCCAGCAGTTTAACAGGGCTAGGAGATACGCAGTATTTT
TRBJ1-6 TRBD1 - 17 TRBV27 CASSLPSGQGRYSPLHF TGTGCCAGCAGTCTACCCTCCGGACAGGGAAGGTATTCACCCCTCCACTTT
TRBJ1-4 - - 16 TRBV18 CASSKSQILTNEKLFF TGTGCCAGCTCGAAGTCACAGATCCTCACTAATGAAAAACTGTTTTTT
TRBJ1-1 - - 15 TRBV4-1 CASSQATGRNTEAFF TGCGCCAGCAGCCAAGCTACAGGAAGGAACACTGAAGCTTTCTTT
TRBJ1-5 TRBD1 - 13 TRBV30 CAWSIQGNQPQHF TGTGCCTGGAGTATACAGGGGAATCAGCCCCAGCATTTT
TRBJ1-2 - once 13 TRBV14 CASSQGLLDGYTF TGTGCCAGCAGCCAAGGACTTCTCGATGGCTACACCTTC
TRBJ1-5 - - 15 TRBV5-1 CASSSGENSNQPQHF TGCGCCAGCAGCTCCGGGGAGAATAGCAATCAGCCCCAGCATTTT
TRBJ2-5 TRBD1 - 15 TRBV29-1 CSGGTGLPGGETQYF TGCAGCGGGGGGACAGGTCTACCGGGCGGAGAGACCCAGTACTTC
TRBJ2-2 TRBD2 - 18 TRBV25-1 CASSKLAGEGGNTGELFF TGTGCCAGCAGTAAACTAGCGGGAGAGGGGGGGAACACCGGGGAGCTGTTTTTT
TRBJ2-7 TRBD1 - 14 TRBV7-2 CASNGQGGNYEQYF TGTGCCAGCAACGGACAGGGGGGGAACTACGAGCAGTACTTC
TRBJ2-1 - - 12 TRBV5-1 CASSLGRNEQFF TGCGCCAGCAGCTTGGGTCGGAATGAGCAGTTCTTC
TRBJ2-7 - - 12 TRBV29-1 CSVRTTGYEQYF TGCAGCGTTCGGACTACCGGCTACGAGCAGTACTTC
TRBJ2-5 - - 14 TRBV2 CASSERRVGETQYF TGTGCCAGCAGTGAACGGCGGGTAGGAGAGACCCAGTACTTC
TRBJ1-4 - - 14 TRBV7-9 CASGADGFYEKLFF TGTGCCAGCGGGGCGGATGGTTTTTATGAAAAACTGTTTTTT
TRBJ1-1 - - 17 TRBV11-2 CASSLGPRFGQNTEAFF TGTGCCAGCAGCTTAGGCCCTCGTTTTGGGCAGAACACTGAAGCTTTCTTT
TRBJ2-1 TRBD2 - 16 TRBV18 CASSPPGLAGGNEQFF TGTGCCAGCTCACCACCGGGACTAGCGGGAGGCAATGAGCAGTTCTTC
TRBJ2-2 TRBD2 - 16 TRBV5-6 CASSLRTSGITGELFF TGTGCCAGCAGCTTACGGACTAGCGGGATCACCGGGGAGCTGTTTTTT
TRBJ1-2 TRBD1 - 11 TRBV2 CASKMTGGGTF TGTGCCAGCAAAATGACAGGGGGAGGCACCTTC
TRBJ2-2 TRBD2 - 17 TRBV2 CASSGTSGIFSTGELFF TGTGCCAGCAGCGGGACTAGCGGGATTTTTAGCACCGGGGAGCTGTTTTTT
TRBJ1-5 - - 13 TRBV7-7 CASSDTGRQPQHF TGTGCCAGCAGCGACACAGGGCGACAGCCCCAGCATTTT
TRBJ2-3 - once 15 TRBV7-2 CASSLGGAVGNTQYF TGTGCCAGCAGCTTGGGCGGGGCCGTGGGGAATACGCAGTATTTT
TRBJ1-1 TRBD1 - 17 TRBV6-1 CASREALGTGLNTEAFF TGTGCCAGCAGAGAAGCCCTGGGGACAGGGTTGAACACTGAAGCTTTCTTT
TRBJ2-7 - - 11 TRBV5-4 CASSLFDEQYF TGTGCCAGCAGCTTGTTCGACGAGCAGTACTTC
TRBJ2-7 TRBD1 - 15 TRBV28 CASKSAGTGSYEQYF TGTGCCAGCAAATCAGCCGGGACAGGGAGCTACGAGCAGTACTTC
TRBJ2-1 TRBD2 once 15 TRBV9 CASSASGGGYNEQFF TGTGCCAGTAGCGCCAGTGGGGGGGGCTACAATGAGCAGTTCTTC